Each of the 5 T cell receptor beta chains below was sequenced from the same sample in a study of T cells after yellow fever vaccination. One entry per CDR3 protein, called by TCRdb with MiXCR from the 5' RACE reads. The sample includes 250,000 to 300,000 distinct CDR3 sequences, roughly 4.8% seen only once; the top ten take roughly 3.5%. Sequencing was performed on CD4+ T cells sorted from PBMCs, taken on the day of the yellow fever booster vaccination. The receptors shown here come from a man aged 18 to 29 who received the YFV17D yellow fever vaccine.

This clonotype was counted between two and nine times. This sequence joins TRBV12-3 or TRBV12-4 and TRBJ1-2, with 8 bases lining up with TRBD1. J lost 4 bases, V lost 5 bases, and 9 bases had no gene match. This CDR3 spans 15 amino acids. CDR3 sequence: CASSIWTGTGYGYTF. CDR3 coding DNA: TGTGCCAGCAGTATATGGACAGGGACAGGCTATGGCTACACCTTC.

This clonotype came up many times. The chain employs TRBV11-2 and TRBJ2-2; D is uncertain. The germline gives CDR1 SGHAT, CDR2 FQNNGV. Trimming cost V 2 bases and J 6 bases, with 13 bases left between them. The CDR3 covers 15 residues. The chain's CDR3 is CASSLRVVSSGELFF. In nucleotides, the CDR3 is TGTGCCAGCAGCTTAAGGGTCGTTTCTTCCGGGGAGCTGTTTTTT.

This clonotype was detected only a few times. The rearrangement uses TRBV5-6 and TRBJ1-6; unclear D gene. From germline, CDR1 is SGHDT and CDR2 YYEEEE. The CDR3 sequence is 15 residues long. Trimming stripped 4 bases from V and 3 bases from J, with 11 bases between. The CDR3 sequence: CASSPDGGYNSPLHF. The CDR3 coding sequence is TGTGCCAGCAGCCCGGACGGAGGCTATAATTCACCCCTCCACTTT.

This clonotype was counted between two and nine times. The chain joins TRBV7-9 to TRBJ2-7; a weak D match, TRBD1 (5 bases). CDR1 and CDR2 from the germline V gene are SEHNR and FQNEAQ (reference sequence). The V and J ends lost 4 bases and 7 bases respectively, with 17 bases between them. The CDR3 totals 14 residues. CDR3 nucleotide sequence: TGTGCCAGCAGCTCAGATAGTGCAGGGTGGGAGCAGTACGTC. This sequence encodes CASSSDSAGWEQYV.

V gene TRBV6-5 combines with J gene TRBJ1-1; the D gene is possibly TRBD1 (5 bases). This CDR3 region has 14 residues. Germline CDR1 MNHEY, CDR2 SVGAGI. Trimming took off 0 bases at V and 5 bases at J, with 10 bases between the two ends. Here the CDR3 reads CASSYSGGWTEAFF. DNA of the CDR3: TGTGCCAGCAGTTACTCTGGGGGGTGGACTGAAGCTTTCTTT.